This T cell receptor beta chain was profiled in a study of shared clonotypes between healthy human individuals. Free of recent acute infections or vaccinations, the donors were healthy HIV-negative adults. The repertoire was sequenced with immunoSEQ multiplex PCR; TCRdb's copy has only in-frame clones and lacks some. This sample has about 1 million clones, with approximately 76% found just once. The CDR3 has 17 amino acids. The V gene lost 1 base and the J gene lost 8 bases, with 21 bases spanning the gap. Germline V gene sequence: CDR1 KGHSH, CDR2 LQKENI. V gene TRBV18 combines with J gene TRBJ2-1, with TRBD2 as a possible D gene (6 bases). The source material was memory CD4+ T cells sorted from blood. Stated subset: CD45RA-negative fraction. The source is a man aged 18 to 29 in good health. The CDR3 reads CASSPLQRATPGDEQFF. The CDR3 nucleotides are TGTGCCAGCTCACCACTCCAGCGGGCAACTCCAGGTGATGAGCAGTTCTTC.